The rows below give T cell receptor beta chains drawn from one sample of a study of PD-1 blockade in mismatch repair-deficient tumors. Clones were sequenced by immunoSEQ multiplex PCR, and TCRdb holds only the in-frame ones, with some missing. Found here are roughly 84,000 clones, 81% of them singletons; the top ten hold roughly 2.5%. The sequences come from peripheral blood, collected 12 weeks after starting pembrolizumab. The receptor set was obtained from an adult with mismatch repair-deficient cancer. Both conserved end residues are part of each CDR3. A D gene is named only where the DNA matches it firmly. Clone size appears in some rows only: once, few, many, or a class for an expanded clone.

>NA|TRBV19|NA|TRBJ1-1
TGTGCCAGTAGACGACAGAACACTGAAGCTTTCTTT
CASRRQNTEAFF
>NA|TRBV27|NA|TRBJ2-3
TGTGCCAGCAGTTTAGTGGGAGTAGATACGCAGTATTTT
CASSLVGVDTQYF
>NA|TRBV11-2|NA|TRBJ1-2
TGTGCCAGCAGCCCTGGGTCCAACGGGTATGGCTACACCTTC
CASSPGSNGYGYTF
>TRBD1|TRBV5-8|NA|TRBJ2-1
TGTGCCAGCAGTTGGGACAGTTACAATGAGCAGTTCTTC
CASSWDSYNEQFF
>TRBD1|TRBV18|NA|TRBJ2-7
TGTGCCAGCTCGCACAGGGGACCCCCCTACGAGCAGTACTTC
CASSHRGPPYEQYF
>NA|TRBV5-6|few|TRBJ2-2
TGTGCCAGCAGCTTGGATGGGGGGCACAGGGAGCTGTTTTTT
CASSLDGGHRELFF
>TRBD2|TRBV29-1|NA|TRBJ2-1
TGCAGCGTTGTTCCCCCCCCTAGCGGGCCCTACAATGAGCAGTTCTTC
CSVVPPPSGPYNEQFF
>NA|TRBV9|NA|TRBJ2-1
TGTGCCAGCAGCGTAAGACAGAGCTCCTACAATGAGCAGTTCTTC
CASSVRQSSYNEQFF
>TRBD1|TRBV29-1|NA|TRBJ1-5
TGCAGCGTTCGGACAGGGCAGGGCAGCAATCAGCCCCAGCATTTT
CSVRTGQGSNQPQHF
>NA|TRBV4-1|NA|TRBJ1-2
TGCGCCAGCAGCGAACCCCGTTACAGGCGGGCTAACTATGGCTACACCTTC
CASSEPRYRRANYGYTF
>NA|TRBV18|NA|TRBJ2-2
TGTGCCAGCTCACCAAGGACTGCCAACACCGGGGAGCTGTTTTTT
CASSPRTANTGELFF
>TRBD1|TRBV11-3|once|TRBJ1-3
TGTGCCAGCAGCTTAGGGGACAGGGCCTCTGGAAACACCATATATTTT
CASSLGDRASGNTIYF
>NA|TRBV10-1|NA|TRBJ2-1
TGCGCCAGCAGCCCGTTCGGTCTGGACAATGAGCAGTTCTTC
CASSPFGLDNEQFF
>NA|TRBV19|few|TRBJ2-7
TGTGCCAGTAGTCCACAGGGTACCGCCGGGTACGAGCAGTACTTC
CASSPQGTAGYEQYF
>NA|TRBV27|NA|TRBJ2-5
TGTGCCAGCAGTCCCGGGACGGCGGAACAAGAGACCCAGTACTTC
CASSPGTAEQETQYF
>NA|TRBV11-3|NA|TRBJ2-2
TGTGCCAGCAGGTCTCTACCCACGCGGTTTCTAGAGCTGTTTTTT
CASRSLPTRFLELFF
>TRBD2|TRBV7-8|NA|TRBJ2-5
TGTGCCAGCAGCCCAGGGCGGCTAGCGGGTGAAATCCAGTACTTC
CASSPGRLAGEIQYF
>NA|TRBV30|NA|TRBJ1-1
TGTGCCTGGAGTGTACGGGGAATTAACACTGAAGCTTTCTTT
CAWSVRGINTEAFF
>TRBD2|TRBV19|NA|TRBJ2-2
TGTGCCAGTAGTGGGGGACTAGCGGTCGTCACCGGGGAGCTGTTTTTT
CASSGGLAVVTGELFF
>TRBD1|TRBV11-3|few|TRBJ1-4
TGTGCCAGCAGCTCGTCCGGGACAGGGGCTAATGAAAAACTGTTTTTT
CASSSSGTGANEKLFF
>NA|TRBV7-2|NA|TRBJ2-7
TGTGCCAGCAGCTTACGGGGGTCAACCTACGAGCAGTACTTC
CASSLRGSTYEQYF
>NA|TRBV4-1|NA|TRBJ2-1
TGCGCCAGCAGTATTAGCGGAACCTACAATGAGCAGTTCTTC
CASSISGTYNEQFF
>NA|TRBV19|NA|TRBJ1-5
TGTGCCAGTAGTATTTGGAGCAATCAGCCCCAGCATTTT
CASSIWSNQPQHF
>NA|TRBV11-3|NA|TRBJ2-7
TGTGCCAGCAGCTTAGAAGGCGTCGGCGAGCAGTACTTC
CASSLEGVGEQYF
>NA|TRBV19|NA|TRBJ2-1
TGTGCCAGTAGTGTGGTCTGGAGAGAGGTCAATGAGCAGTTCTTC
CASSVVWREVNEQFF
>NA|TRBV6-6|NA|TRBJ1-1
TGTGCCAGCAGTTACAAGGCTGGAACCAACACTGAAGCTTTCTTT
CASSYKAGTNTEAFF
>NA|TRBV5-4|NA|TRBJ1-2
TGTGCCAGCAGCTCCCAGGGGCCGCGGCCTCTCTCCAAATATGGCTACACCTTC
CASSSQGPRPLSKYGYTF
>NA|TRBV7-6|NA|TRBJ2-5
TGTGCCAGCAGCCCTCGGCCCCAAGAGACCCAGTACTTC
CASSPRPQETQYF
>TRBD2|TRBV7-6|NA|TRBJ2-2
TGTGCCAGCAGCCCCGGGACTAGCGGGACCGGGGAGCTGTTTTTT
CASSPGTSGTGELFF
>NA|TRBV7-6|NA|TRBJ1-1
TGTGCCAGCAGCTCCTCAGCAGGGCCTGAAGCTTTCTTT
CASSSSAGPEAFF
>TRBD1|TRBV2|NA|TRBJ2-6
TGTGCCAGCAGTGAACGTCGGACAGGGGCTGGGGCCAACGTCCTGACTTTC
CASSERRTGAGANVLTF
>TRBD2|TRBV27|NA|TRBJ2-5
TGTGCCAGCAGTGACCGACTAGCGGCTGAGACCCAGTACTTC
CASSDRLAAETQYF
>TRBD2|TRBV4-1|NA|TRBJ2-3
TGCGCCAGCAGCCAAGATCATGGGCGGGAGGGGGGAGATACGCAGTATTTT
CASSQDHGREGGDTQYF